The rows below give T cell receptor beta chains drawn from one sample of a study of memory CD4+ T cells and cytomegalovirus serostatus. Using immunoSEQ multiplex PCR, the repertoire was profiled, and TCRdb retains in-frame clones only, with some absent. The repertoire holds approximately 60,000 clones, with around three quarters as singletons. The sequenced material came from memory CD4+ T cells from blood. The receptor source for this set is an adult in good health and CMV-seropositive. The CDR3 runs from the conserved cysteine through the conserved F or W. The order of the fields is J gene, V gene, clone size, D gene, CDR3 protein, CDR3 DNA. D genes are given only for firm matches. Rows may omit the clone size; those that give it use once, few, many or a size class.

TRBJ2-3 TRBV5-1 . . CASSLLATDTQYF TGCGCCAGCAGCTTGCTGGCCACAGATACGCAGTATTTT
TRBJ2-2 TRBV7-8 . . CASSLAGDGYGELFF TGTGCCAGCAGCTTAGCGGGGGACGGGTACGGGGAGCTGTTTTTT
TRBJ1-6 TRBV28 . . CASRGLNSPLHF TGTGCCAGCAGGGGACTCAATTCACCCCTCCACTTT
TRBJ2-5 TRBV10-1 . TRBD1 CASSEDRGRETQYF TGCGCCAGCAGCGAAGACAGGGGCCGGGAGACCCAGTACTTC
TRBJ1-1 TRBV28 . TRBD1 CASEYSGTGSPEAFF TGTGCCAGCGAGTACTCCGGGACAGGGAGTCCTGAAGCTTTCTTT
TRBJ2-3 TRBV2 . TRBD1 CASSARTGNTDTQYF TGTGCCAGCAGTGCCAGGACAGGAAATACAGATACGCAGTATTTT
TRBJ2-5 TRBV2 . . CASSVRQYQETQYF TGTGCCAGCAGTGTTCGGCAGTACCAAGAGACCCAGTACTTC
TRBJ1-5 TRBV5-8 . . CASSRTANQPQHF TGTGCCAGCAGCCGGACCGCCAATCAGCCCCAGCATTTT
TRBJ1-2 TRBV28 . TRBD1 CASSRPRLRDRGDGYTF TGTGCCAGCAGCCGCCCCAGACTCCGGGACAGGGGGGATGGCTACACCTTC
TRBJ2-7 TRBV14 . TRBD2 CASSQGLAGPYEQYF TGTGCCAGCAGCCAAGGACTAGCGGGACCATACGAGCAGTACTTC
TRBJ1-1 TRBV6-6 . TRBD1 CASSFGQGTEAFF TGTGCCAGCAGTTTCGGACAGGGCACTGAAGCTTTCTTT
TRBJ2-1 TRBV30 . . CAWRPPVWSYNEQFF TGTGCCTGGAGGCCCCCTGTCTGGTCCTACAATGAGCAGTTCTTC
TRBJ2-5 TRBV7-2 . TRBD2 CASSLEAGGGGETQYF TGTGCCAGCAGCTTAGAGGCGGGAGGCGGAGGAGAGACCCAGTACTTC
TRBJ1-1 TRBV4-3 . TRBD1 CASSQDRGGTEAFF TGCGCCAGCAGCCAGGACAGGGGAGGAACTGAAGCTTTCTTT
TRBJ1-2 TRBV11-2 . . CASSFSGDYGYTF TGTGCCAGCAGCTTTTCAGGGGACTATGGCTACACCTTC
TRBJ2-3 TRBV5-1 . TRBD2 CASSLSGTSLSDTQYF TGCGCCAGCAGCTTGTCCGGGACTAGCTTGTCAGATACGCAGTATTTT
TRBJ2-7 TRBV28 once TRBD1 CASRGQVYEQYF TGTGCCAGCAGGGGACAGGTCTACGAGCAGTACTTC
TRBJ2-7 TRBV7-9 . . CASNLQGPDYEQYF TGTGCCAGTAACCTACAGGGTCCCGACTACGAGCAGTACTTC
TRBJ1-2 TRBV5-6 few . CASSLSLYNYGYTF TGTGCCAGCAGCTTGAGTCTCTATAACTATGGCTACACCTTC
TRBJ1-5 TRBV19 few TRBD1 CASSARDRVVNQPQHF TGTGCCAGTAGCGCCCGGGACAGGGTCGTCAATCAGCCCCAGCATTTT
TRBJ2-7 TRBV2 . TRBD2 CASTGRAYDEQYF TGTGCCAGCACAGGGAGGGCATATGACGAGCAGTACTTC
TRBJ2-7 TRBV2 . TRBD2 CASMRLAGAYEQYF TGTGCCAGCATGAGACTAGCGGGGGCCTACGAGCAGTACTTC
TRBJ2-5 TRBV5-6 . TRBD2 CASSPGRAGGSGETQYF TGTGCCAGCAGCCCGGGGAGGGCCGGCGGGAGCGGAGAGACCCAGTACTTC
TRBJ2-1 TRBV29-1 . . CSGGMGTPEQFF TGCAGCGGCGGTATGGGGACACCAGAGCAGTTCTTC
TRBJ1-3 TRBV10-1 . TRBD1 CASKSQGGNTIYF TGCGCCAGCAAGTCCCAGGGGGGCAACACCATATATTTT